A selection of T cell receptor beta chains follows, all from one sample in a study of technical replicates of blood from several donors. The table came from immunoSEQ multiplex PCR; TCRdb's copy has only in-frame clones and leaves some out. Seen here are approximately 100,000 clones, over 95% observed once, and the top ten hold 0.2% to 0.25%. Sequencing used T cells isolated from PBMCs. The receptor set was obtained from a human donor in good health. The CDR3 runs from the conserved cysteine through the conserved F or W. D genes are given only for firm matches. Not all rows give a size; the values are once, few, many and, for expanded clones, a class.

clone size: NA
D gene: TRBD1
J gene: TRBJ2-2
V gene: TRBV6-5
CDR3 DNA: TGTGCCAGCAGTTACTCGAACAGGGGGCGTGTCGGGGAGCTGTTTTTT
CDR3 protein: CASSYSNRGRVGELFF

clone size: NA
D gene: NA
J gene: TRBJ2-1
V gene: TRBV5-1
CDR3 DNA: TGCGCCAGCAGCTTTCGGTCGGGAGTCAATGAGCAGTTCTTC
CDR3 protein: CASSFRSGVNEQFF

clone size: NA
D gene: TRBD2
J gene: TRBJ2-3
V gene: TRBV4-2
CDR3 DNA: TGTGCCAGCAGCCCCGGGGATACTAGCGGGGGGGCCAATACGCAGTATTTT
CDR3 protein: CASSPGDTSGGANTQYF

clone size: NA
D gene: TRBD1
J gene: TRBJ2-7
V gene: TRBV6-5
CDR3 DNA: TGTGCCGCCTCGCAGGGACAGGGTTCCTACGAGCAGTACTTC
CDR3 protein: CAASQGQGSYEQYF

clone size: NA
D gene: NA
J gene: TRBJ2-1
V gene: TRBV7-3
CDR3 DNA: TGTGCCAGCAGCTTATTAGGACTGGTCAATGAGCAGTTCTTC
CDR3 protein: CASSLLGLVNEQFF

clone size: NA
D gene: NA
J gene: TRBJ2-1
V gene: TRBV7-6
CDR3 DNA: TGTGCCAGCAGCTTAGCGCCTGGGGAGATCTCCTACAATGAGCAGTTCTTC
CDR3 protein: CASSLAPGEISYNEQFF

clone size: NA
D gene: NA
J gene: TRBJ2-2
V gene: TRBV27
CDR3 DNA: TGTGCCAGCGCTAAGGGGACGAACACCGGGGAGCTGTTTTTT
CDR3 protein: CASAKGTNTGELFF

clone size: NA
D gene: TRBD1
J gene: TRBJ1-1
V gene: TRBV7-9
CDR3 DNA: TGTGCCAGCAGTGGGTCGGAGGGCAGGGGGACTGAAGCTTTCTTT
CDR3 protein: CASSGSEGRGTEAFF

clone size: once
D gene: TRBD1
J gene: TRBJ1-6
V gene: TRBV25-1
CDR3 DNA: TGTGCCAGCAGTGAAAGGACAGGGAATTCACCCCTCCACTTT
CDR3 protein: CASSERTGNSPLHF

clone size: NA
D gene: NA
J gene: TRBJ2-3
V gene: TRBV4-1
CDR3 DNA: TGCGCCAGCAGCCAAGATGGGGGGGATACGCAGTATTTT
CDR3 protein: CASSQDGGDTQYF

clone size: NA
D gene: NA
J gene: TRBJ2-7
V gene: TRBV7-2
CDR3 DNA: TGTGCCAGCAGCTCAACCTACGAGCAGTACTTC
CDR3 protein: CASSSTYEQYF

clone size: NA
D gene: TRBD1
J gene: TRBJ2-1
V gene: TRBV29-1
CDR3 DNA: TGCAGCGTTGATACACCCTACCGGGACAGCAGATACAATGAGCAGTTCTTC
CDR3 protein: CSVDTPYRDSRYNEQFF

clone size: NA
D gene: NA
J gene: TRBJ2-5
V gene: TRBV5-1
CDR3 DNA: TGCGCCAGCAGCTTGAACAACCAAGAGACCCAGTACTTC
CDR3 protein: CASSLNNQETQYF

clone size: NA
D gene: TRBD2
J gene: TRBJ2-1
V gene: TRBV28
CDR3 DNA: TGTGCCAGCAGTCTCCGACTAGCGAGCACTAGGGAAGAAAACTCCTACAATGAGCAGTTCTTC
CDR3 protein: CASSLRLASTREENSYNEQFF

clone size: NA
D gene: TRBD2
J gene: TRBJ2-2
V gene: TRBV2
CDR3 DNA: TGTGCCAGCAGTGGAGCGGGAGGGCCCCCCGGGGAGCTGTTTTTT
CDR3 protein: CASSGAGGPPGELFF

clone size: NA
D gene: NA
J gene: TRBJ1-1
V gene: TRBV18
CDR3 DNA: TGTGCCAGCTTAACAAATGGGGCGGAAAGTAGGACTGAAGCTTTCTTT
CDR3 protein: CASLTNGAESRTEAFF

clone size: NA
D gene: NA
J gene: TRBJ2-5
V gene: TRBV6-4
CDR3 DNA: TGTGCCAGCAGTGGACGGACACGAGAAGAGACCCAGTACTTC
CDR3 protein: CASSGRTREETQYF

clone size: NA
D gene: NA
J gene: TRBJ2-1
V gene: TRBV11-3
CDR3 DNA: TGTGCCAGCAGACGGACGGGAGACAATGAGCAGTTCTTC
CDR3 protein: CASRRTGDNEQFF

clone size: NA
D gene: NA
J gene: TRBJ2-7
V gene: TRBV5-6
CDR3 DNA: TGTGCCAGCAGCTTTTCACAGGGATACTACGAGCAGTACTTC
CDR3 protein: CASSFSQGYYEQYF

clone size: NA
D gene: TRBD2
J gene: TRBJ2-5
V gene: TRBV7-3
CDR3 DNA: TGTGCCAGCAGCCCCGGACTAGCGGGGAGGGAGACCCAGTACTTC
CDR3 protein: CASSPGLAGRETQYF

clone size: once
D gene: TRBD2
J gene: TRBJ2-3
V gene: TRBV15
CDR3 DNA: TGTGCCACCAGCAGACGGCCCGGGCTAGCGGGGGAAAGGAATACGCAGTATTTT
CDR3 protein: CATSRRPGLAGERNTQYF

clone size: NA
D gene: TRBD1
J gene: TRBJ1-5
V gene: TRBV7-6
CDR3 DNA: TGTGCCAGCAGCTTTTTAGGACAGGGGCCGCCTTACCCCAATCAGCCCCAGCATTTT
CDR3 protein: CASSFLGQGPPYPNQPQHF

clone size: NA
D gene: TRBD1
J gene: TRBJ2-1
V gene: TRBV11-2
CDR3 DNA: TGTGCCAGCAGCTTAGTCCAGGGGGCGAATGAGCAGTTCTTC
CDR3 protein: CASSLVQGANEQFF

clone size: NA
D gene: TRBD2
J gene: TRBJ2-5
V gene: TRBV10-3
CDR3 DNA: TGTGCCATCAGTGATCCTAGCGGGGTAGTCGTGGAGACCCAGTACTTC
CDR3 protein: CAISDPSGVVVETQYF

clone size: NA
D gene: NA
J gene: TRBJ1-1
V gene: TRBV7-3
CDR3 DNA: TGTGCCAGCAGATCTAACACTGAAGCTTTCTTT
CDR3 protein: CASRSNTEAFF

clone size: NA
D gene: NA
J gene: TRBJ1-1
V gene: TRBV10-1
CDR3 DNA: TGCGCCAGCAGTGACACGATCGGCACTGAAGCTTTCTTT
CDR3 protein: CASSDTIGTEAFF

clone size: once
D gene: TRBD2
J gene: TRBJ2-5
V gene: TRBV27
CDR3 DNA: TGTGCCAGCAGCTGGCTAGCGGGAGGGCTGGGGACCCAGTACTTC
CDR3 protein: CASSWLAGGLGTQYF

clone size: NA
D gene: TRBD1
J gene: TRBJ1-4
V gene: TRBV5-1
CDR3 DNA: TGCGCCAGCAGCTTGCGGACAGGGTCAACTAATGAAAAACTGTTTTTT
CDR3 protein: CASSLRTGSTNEKLFF

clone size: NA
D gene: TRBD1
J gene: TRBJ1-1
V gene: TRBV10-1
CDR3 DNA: TGCGCCAGTGGGGCAGGGGGGATAGGTGACACTGAAGCTTTCTTT
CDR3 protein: CASGAGGIGDTEAFF

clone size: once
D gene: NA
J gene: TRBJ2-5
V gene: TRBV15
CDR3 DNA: TGTGCCACCAGCAGAACGGCAGGGGCCGGGAAGGGCCGGGAGACCCAGTACTTC
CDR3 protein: CATSRTAGAGKGRETQYF

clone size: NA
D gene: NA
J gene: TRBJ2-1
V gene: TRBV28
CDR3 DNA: TGTGCCAGCAGTCCCGGGACTTACAATGAGCAGTTCTTC
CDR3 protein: CASSPGTYNEQFF

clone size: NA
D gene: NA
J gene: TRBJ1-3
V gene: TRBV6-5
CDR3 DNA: TGTGCCAGCAGTTACTCCTATTCTGGAAACACCATATATTTT
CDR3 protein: CASSYSYSGNTIYF

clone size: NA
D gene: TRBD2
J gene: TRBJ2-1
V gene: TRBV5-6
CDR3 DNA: TGTGCCAGCAGCTTGGGAGGACTAGCGGGTGGGATCTTC
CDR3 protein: CASSLGGLAGGIF

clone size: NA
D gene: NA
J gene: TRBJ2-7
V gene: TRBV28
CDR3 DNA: TGTGCCAGCAGTTTTCTTGGGCAGGCCTACGAGCAGTACTTC
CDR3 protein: CASSFLGQAYEQYF

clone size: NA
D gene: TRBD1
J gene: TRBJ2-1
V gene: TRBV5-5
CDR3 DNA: TGTGCCAGCAGCCGGGACAGCACCTACAATGAGCAGTTCTTC
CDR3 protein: CASSRDSTYNEQFF

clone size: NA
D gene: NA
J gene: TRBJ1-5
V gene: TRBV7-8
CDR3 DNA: TGTGCCAGCAGCAACAGGGTAATTCAGCCCCAGCATTTT
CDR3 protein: CASSNRVIQPQHF

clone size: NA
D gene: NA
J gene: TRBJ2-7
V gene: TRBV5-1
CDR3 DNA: TGCGCCAGCAGTCGAGGGTCCCACGAGCAGTACTTC
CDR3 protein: CASSRGSHEQYF

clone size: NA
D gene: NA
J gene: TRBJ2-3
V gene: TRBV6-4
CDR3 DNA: TGTGCCAGCAGTGGAGTCGGGGGGCCCCCACCCCACACAGATACGCAGTATTTT
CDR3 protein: CASSGVGGPPPHTDTQYF

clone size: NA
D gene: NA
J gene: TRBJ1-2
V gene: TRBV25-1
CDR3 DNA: TGTGCCAGCAGCGAATTCGGTGCCTACTATGGCTACACCTTC
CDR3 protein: CASSEFGAYYGYTF

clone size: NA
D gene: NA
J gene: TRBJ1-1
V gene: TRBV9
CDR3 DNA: TGTGCCAGCAGCGCGAAGAGGTTCGGGGGGGGTACTGAAGCTTTCTTT
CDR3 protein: CASSAKRFGGGTEAFF

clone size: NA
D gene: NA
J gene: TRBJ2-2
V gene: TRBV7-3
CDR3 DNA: TGTGCCAGCAGCCGACCCCTGACAAGCACCGGGGAGCTGTTTTTT
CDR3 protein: CASSRPLTSTGELFF

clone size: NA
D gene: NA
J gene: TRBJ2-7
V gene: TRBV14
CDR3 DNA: TGTGCCAGCAGCCAGCAGGGCTTAAAGGACGGAGACTACGAGCAGTACTTC
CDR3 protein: CASSQQGLKDGDYEQYF

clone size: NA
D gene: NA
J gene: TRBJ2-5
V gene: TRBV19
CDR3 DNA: TGTGCCAGTAGTATAGTGGGGGCCGGAGAGACCCAGTACTTC
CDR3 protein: CASSIVGAGETQYF

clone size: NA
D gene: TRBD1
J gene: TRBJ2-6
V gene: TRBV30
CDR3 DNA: TGTGCCTGGAGTGGAGGGGGCCGCTCTGGGGCCAACGTCCTGACTTTC
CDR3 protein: CAWSGGGRSGANVLTF

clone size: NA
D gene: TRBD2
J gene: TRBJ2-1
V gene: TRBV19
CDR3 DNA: TGTGCCAGTAGTGAGCTAGCGGGAGGGTACTACAATGAGCAGTTCTTC
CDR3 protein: CASSELAGGYYNEQFF